This record concerns one T cell receptor beta chain sequence. Its antigen is unidentified. These data originate in a study of cytomegalovirus exposure and HLA in healthy donors. V shed 0 bases and J shed 2 bases, with 26 bases lying between them. Per germline, CDR1 SGHTS and CDR2 YDEGEE. The CDR3 loop spans 20 amino acids. Study results and limitations: Some V segments, TRBV6-2 and TRBV6-3 among them, were indistinguishable and were therefore excluded.

Primers: 60 Vbeta forward and 13 Jbeta reverse. Some clones are missing from TCRdb's copy, which holds only in-frame ones; the method was immunoSEQ multiplex PCR. The sample shows about 220,000 clones, around 75% of them seen only once. Material: PBMCs. The rearrangement joins TRBV5-8 to TRBJ1-2; weak D call: TRBD1 (5 bases). The clonotype comes from a woman younger than 45 in good health and CMV-seronegative. CDR3 residues: CASSLARVSQVRVLNYGYTF. In nucleotides, the CDR3 is TGTGCCAGCAGCTTGGCCCGTGTTTCACAGGTCCGCGTCCTAAACTATGGCTACACCTTC.